This T cell receptor (beta chain) is from a study of cytomegalovirus exposure and HLA in healthy donors. The germline gives CDR1 LGHNA, CDR2 YSLEER. The CDR3 contains 13 residues. V dropped 5 bases and J dropped 8 bases, with 15 bases sitting between them. The study ran its PCR with 60 Vbeta and 13 Jbeta primers. Libraries were prepared by immunoSEQ multiplex PCR; TCRdb keeps only in-frame clonotypes and omits some of them. The sample carries some 180,000 clones, around 80% recorded once. V usage is TRBV4-3 and J usage is TRBJ1-2; the D is unclear. This sequence originates from a woman in her 30s in good health and CMV-seropositive. The sequenced material came from PBMCs. The CDR3: CASSFRGGGGYTF. The DNA for the CDR3 is TGCGCCAGCAGCTTTCGGGGTGGAGGGGGCTACACCTTC.